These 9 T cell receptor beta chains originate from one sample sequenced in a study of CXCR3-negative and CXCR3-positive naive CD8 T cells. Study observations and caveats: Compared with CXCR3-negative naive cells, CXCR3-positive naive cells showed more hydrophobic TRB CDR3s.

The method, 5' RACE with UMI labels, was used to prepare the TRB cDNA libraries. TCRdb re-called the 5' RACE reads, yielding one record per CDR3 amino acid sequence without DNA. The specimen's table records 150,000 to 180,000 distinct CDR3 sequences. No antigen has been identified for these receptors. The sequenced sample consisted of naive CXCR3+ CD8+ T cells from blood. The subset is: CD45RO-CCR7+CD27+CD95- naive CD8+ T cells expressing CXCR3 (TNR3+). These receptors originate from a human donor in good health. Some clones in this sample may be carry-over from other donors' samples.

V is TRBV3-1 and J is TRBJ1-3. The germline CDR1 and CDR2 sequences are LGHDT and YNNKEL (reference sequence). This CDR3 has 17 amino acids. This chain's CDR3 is CASSLAPTQVSGNTIYF.

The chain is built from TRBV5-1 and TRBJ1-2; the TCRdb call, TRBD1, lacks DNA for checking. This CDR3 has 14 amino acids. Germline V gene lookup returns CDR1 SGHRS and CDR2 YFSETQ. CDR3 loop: CASNLGQGMRGYTF.

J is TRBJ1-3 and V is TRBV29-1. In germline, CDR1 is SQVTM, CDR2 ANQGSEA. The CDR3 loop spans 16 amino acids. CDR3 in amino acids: CSAPTSTEGSGNTIYF.

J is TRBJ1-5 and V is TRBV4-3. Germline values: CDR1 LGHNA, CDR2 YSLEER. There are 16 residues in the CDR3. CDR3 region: CASSQDRFSSNQPQHF.

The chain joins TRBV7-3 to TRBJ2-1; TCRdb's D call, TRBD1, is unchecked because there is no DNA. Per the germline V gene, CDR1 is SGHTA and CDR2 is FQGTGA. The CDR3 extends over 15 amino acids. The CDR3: CASSSIGGGYNEQFF.

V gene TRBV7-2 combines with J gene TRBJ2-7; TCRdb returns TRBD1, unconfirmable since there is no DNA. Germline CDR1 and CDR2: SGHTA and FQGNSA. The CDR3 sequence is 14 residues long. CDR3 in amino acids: CASRIAGGPSEQYF.

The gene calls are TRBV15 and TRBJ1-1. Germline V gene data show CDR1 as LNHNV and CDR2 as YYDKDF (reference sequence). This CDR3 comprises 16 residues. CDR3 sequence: CATSRGGRPAVTEAFF.

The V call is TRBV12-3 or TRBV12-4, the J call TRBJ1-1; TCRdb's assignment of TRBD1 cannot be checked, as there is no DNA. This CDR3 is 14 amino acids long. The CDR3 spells CASRLTGGYTEAFF.

The CDR3 is CSAAGTGNTEAFF. This chain connects TRBV29-1 to TRBJ1-1; TCRdb's D call of TRBD1 is untestable without DNA. This CDR3 has 13 amino acids. Germline loops: CDR1 SQVTM, CDR2 ANQGSEA.